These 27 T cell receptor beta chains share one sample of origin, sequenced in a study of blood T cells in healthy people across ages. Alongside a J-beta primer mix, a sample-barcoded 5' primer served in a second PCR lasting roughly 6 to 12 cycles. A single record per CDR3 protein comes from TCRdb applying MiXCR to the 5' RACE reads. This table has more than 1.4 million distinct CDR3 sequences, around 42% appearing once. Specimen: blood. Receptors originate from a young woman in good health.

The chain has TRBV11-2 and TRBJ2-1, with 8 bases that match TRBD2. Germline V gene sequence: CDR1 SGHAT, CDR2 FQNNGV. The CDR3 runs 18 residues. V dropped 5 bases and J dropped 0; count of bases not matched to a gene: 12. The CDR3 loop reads CASSQRLAPLSSYNEQFF. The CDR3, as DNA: TGTGCCAGCAGCCAGAGACTAGCGCCCTTGAGCTCCTACAATGAGCAGTTCTTC.

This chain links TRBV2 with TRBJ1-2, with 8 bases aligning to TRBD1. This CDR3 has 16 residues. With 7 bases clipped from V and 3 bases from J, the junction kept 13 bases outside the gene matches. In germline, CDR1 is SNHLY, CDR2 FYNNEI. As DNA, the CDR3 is TGTGCCAGCAAATCAGGATCAGGGGGCAATTACTATGGCTACACCTTC. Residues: CASKSGSGGNYYGYTF. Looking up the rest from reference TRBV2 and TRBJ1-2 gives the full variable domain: EPEVTQTPSHQVTQMGQEVILRCVPISNHLYFYWYRQILGQKVEFLVSFYNNEISEKSEIFDDQFSVERPDGSNFTLKIRSTKLEDSAMYFCASKSGSGGNYYGYTFGSGTRLTVV.

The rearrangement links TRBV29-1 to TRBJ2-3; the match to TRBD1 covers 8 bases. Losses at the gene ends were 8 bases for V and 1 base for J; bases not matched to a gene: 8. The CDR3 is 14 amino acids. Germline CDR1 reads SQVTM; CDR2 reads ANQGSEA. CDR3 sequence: CSLVTGARTDTQYF. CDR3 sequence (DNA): TGCAGCCTTGTGACAGGGGCCCGCACAGATACGCAGTATTTT.

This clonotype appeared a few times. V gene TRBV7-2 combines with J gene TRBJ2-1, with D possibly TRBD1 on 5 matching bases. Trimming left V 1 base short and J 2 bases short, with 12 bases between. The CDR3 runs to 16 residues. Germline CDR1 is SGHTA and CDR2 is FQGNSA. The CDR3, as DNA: TGTGCCAGCAGCTTAGGGCAGGGCTCAACCTACAATGAGCAGTTCTTC. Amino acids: CASSLGQGSTYNEQFF.

The CDR3 nucleotides are TGTGCCAGCAGTACCCCACAGGGGGCACCCAAAGCTTTCTTT. Its translation: CASSTPQGAPKAFF. The chain uses TRBV28 and TRBJ1-1; 9 bases are a match to TRBD1. After removal of 5 bases from V and 9 bases from J, the junction contained 10 bases not matched to a gene. Germline assignment: CDR1 MDHEN and CDR2 SYDVKM. This CDR3 is 14 amino acids long.

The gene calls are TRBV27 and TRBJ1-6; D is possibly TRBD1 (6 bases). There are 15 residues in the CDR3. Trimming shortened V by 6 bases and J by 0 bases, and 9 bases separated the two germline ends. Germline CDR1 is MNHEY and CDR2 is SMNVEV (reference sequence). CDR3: CASRTGGSYNSPLHF. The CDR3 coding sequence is TGTGCCAGCAGGACAGGCGGCTCCTATAATTCACCCCTCCACTTT.

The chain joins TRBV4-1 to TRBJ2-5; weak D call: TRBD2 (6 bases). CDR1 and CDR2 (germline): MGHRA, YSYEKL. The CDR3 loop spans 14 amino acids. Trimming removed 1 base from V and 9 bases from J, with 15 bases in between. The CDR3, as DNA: TGCGCCAGCAGCCAAGGGCCGGGAGAGCCGGCCCAGTACTTC. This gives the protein CASSQGPGEPAQYF.

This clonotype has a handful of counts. DNA for the CDR3: TGCGCCAGCAGCAGGTCCGGGACAGGGACCTACTACGAGCAGTACTTC. As protein: CASSRSGTGTYYEQYF. This chain connects TRBV5-1 to TRBJ2-7; 9 bases align to TRBD1. Looked up from germline, CDR1 is SGHRS and CDR2 is YFSETQ. Losses at the gene ends were 4 bases for V and 3 bases for J; bases not matched to a gene: 11. The length of the CDR3 is 16 residues.

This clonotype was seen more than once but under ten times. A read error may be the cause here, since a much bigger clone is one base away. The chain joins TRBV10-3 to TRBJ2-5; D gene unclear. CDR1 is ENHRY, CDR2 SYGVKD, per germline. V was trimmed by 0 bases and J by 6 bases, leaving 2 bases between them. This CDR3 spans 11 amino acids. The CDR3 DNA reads TGTGCCATCAGTGAGTCCCAGACCCAGTACTTC. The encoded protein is CAISESQTQYF.

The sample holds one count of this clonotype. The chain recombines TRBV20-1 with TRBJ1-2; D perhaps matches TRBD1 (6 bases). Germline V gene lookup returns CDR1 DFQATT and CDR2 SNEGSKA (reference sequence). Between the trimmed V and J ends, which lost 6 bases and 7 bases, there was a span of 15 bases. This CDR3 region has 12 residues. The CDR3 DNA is TGCAGTGCCCCTAAGGGGGACTGTGGCTACACCTTC. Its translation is CSAPKGDCGYTF.

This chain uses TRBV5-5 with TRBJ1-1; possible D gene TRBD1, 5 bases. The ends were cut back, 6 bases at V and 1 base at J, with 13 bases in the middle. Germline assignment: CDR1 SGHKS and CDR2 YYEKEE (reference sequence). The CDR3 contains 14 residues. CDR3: CASTPGGGNTEAFF. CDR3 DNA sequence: TGTGCCAGCACTCCCGGTGGGGGGAACACTGAAGCTTTCTTT.

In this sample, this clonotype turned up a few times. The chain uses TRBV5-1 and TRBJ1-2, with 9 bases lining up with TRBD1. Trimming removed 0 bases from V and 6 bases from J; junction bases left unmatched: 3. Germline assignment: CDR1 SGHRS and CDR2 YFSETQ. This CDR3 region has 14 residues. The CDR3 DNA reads TGCGCCAGCAGCTTGGGGGGACAGGGAAATGGCTACACCTTC. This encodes CASSLGGQGNGYTF.

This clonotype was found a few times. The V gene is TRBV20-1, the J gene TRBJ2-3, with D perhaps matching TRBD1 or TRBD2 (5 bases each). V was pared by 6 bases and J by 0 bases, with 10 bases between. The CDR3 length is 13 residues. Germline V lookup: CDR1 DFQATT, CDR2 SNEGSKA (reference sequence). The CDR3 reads CSAWGGSTDTQYF. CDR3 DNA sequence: TGCAGTGCCTGGGGCGGGAGCACAGATACGCAGTATTTT.

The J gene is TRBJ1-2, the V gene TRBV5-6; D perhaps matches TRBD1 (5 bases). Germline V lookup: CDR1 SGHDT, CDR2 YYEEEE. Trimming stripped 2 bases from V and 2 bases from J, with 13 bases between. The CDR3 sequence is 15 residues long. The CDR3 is CASSFEGSLNYGYTF. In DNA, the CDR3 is TGTGCCAGCAGCTTCGAGGGGAGTTTAAACTATGGCTACACCTTC.

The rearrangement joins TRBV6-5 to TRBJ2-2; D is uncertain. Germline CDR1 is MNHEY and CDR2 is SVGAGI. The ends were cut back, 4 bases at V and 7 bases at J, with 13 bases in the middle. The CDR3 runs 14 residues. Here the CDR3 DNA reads TGTGCCAGCAGTTCGTCCCAGGCGAACGGGGAGCTGTTTTTT. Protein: CASSSSQANGELFF.

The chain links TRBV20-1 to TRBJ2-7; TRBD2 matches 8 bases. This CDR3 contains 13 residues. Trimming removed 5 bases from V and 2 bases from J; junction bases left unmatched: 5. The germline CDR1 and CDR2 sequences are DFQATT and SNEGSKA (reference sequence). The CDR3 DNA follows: TGCAGTGCTTCGGGACTAGTGACCTACGAGCAGTACTTC. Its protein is CSASGLVTYEQYF.

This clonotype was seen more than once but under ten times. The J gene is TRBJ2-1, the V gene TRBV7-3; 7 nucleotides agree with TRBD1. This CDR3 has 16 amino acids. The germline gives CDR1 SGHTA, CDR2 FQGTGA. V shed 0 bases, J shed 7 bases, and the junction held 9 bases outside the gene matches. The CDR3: CASSLTFTTGINEQFF. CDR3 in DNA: TGTGCCAGCAGCTTAACGTTCACGACAGGGATAAATGAGCAGTTCTTC.

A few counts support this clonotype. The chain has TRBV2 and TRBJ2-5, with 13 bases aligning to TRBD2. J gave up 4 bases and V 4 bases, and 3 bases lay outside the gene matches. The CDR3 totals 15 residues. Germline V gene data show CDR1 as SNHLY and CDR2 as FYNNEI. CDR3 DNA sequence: TGTGCCAGCAGTGGGACTAGCGGGAGTCGAGAGACCCAGTACTTC. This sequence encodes CASSGTSGSRETQYF.

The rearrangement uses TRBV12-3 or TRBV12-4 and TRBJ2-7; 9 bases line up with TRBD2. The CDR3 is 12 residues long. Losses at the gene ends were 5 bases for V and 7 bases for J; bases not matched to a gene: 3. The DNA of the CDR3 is TGTGCCAGCAGTCCAGCGGGGGGTGAGCAGTACTTC. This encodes CASSPAGGEQYF.

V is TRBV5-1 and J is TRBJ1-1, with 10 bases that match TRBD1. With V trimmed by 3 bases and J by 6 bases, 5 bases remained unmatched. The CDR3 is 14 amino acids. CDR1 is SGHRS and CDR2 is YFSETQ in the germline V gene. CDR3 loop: CASSSDRGMAEAFF. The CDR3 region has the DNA TGCGCCAGCAGCTCGGACAGGGGGATGGCTGAAGCTTTCTTT.

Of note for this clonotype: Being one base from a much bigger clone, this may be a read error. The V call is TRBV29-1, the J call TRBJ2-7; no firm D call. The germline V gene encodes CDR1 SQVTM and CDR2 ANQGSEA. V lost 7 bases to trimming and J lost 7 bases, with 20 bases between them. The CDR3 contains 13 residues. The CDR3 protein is CSGQERIGNEQYF. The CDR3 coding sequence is TGCAGCGGGCAAGAGAGGATCGGAAATGAGCAGTACTTC.

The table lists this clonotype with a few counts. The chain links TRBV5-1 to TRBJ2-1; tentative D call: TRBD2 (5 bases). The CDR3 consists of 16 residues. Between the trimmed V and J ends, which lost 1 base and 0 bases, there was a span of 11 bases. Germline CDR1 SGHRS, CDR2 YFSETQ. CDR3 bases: TGCGCCAGCAGCTTGCCGGCGGGTTCCTCCTACAATGAGCAGTTCTTC. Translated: CASSLPAGSSYNEQFF.

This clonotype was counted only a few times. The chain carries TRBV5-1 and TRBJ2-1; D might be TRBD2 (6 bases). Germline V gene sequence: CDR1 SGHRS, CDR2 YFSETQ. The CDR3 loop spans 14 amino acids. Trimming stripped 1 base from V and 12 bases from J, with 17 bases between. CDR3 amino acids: CASSLSGHAGWQFF. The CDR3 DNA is TGCGCCAGCAGCTTGTCTGGCCACGCGGGGTGGCAGTTCTTC.

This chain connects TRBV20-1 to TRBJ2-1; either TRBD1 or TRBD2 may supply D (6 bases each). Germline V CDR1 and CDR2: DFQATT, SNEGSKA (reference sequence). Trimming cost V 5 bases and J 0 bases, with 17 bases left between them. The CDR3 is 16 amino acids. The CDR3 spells CSAGPEGGFSYNEQFF. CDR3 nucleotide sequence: TGCAGTGCTGGGCCCGAGGGGGGTTTCTCCTACAATGAGCAGTTCTTC.

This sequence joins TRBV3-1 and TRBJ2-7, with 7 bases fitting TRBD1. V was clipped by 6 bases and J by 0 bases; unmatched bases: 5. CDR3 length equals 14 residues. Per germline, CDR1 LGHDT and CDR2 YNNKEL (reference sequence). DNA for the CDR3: TGTGCCAGCAGGGCCAGGGGGAACTCCTACGAGCAGTACTTC. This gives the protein CASRARGNSYEQYF.

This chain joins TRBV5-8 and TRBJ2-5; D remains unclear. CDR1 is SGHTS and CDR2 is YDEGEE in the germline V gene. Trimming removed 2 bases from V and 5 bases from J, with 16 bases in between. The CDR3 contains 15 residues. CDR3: CASSFRRIQGETQYF. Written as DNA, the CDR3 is TGTGCCAGCAGCTTTCGCAGGATCCAAGGCGAGACCCAGTACTTC.

CDR3 sequence reads: CASSPFDRAKNIQYF. CDR3 in DNA: TGCGCCAGCAGCCCGTTCGACAGGGCCAAAAACATTCAGTACTTC. V is TRBV5-1 and J is TRBJ2-4; TRBD1 is a possible D gene (6 bases). The CDR3 spans 15 residues. V lost 4 bases and J 1 base, leaving 12 bases between the germline ends. CDR1 is SGHRS, CDR2 YFSETQ, per germline.